These 14 T cell receptor beta chains came from one sample sequenced in a study of cytomegalovirus exposure and HLA in healthy donors. A multiplex PCR was run with 60 Vbeta primers and 13 Jbeta primers. Libraries were prepared by immunoSEQ multiplex PCR; TCRdb keeps only in-frame clonotypes and omits some of them. This sample has 90,000 to 95,000 clones, with 65% to 85% found just once. The specimen was PBMCs. All receptors come from a man between 18 and 35 years old in good health and CMV-seronegative.

The chain links TRBV5-4 to TRBJ2-7, with 8 nucleotides matching TRBD2. The CDR3 loop spans 15 amino acids. The junction had 6 bases not matched to a gene; V was cut back by 4 bases and J by 0 bases. Germline assignment: CDR1 SGHNT and CDR2 YYREEE (reference sequence). The CDR3 sequence: CASSPGGTNSYEQYF. CDR3 sequence (DNA): TGTGCCAGCAGCCCGGGGGGGACAAACTCCTACGAGCAGTACTTC.

The CDR3 loop reads CASSWYLEGGFSYEQYF. The CDR3, as DNA: TGCGCCAGCAGCTGGTATTTGGAAGGGGGCTTCTCCTACGAGCAGTACTTC. The V and J genes are TRBV5-1 and TRBJ2-7; 7 bases agree with TRBD1. Germline trimming cut 3 bases from V and 0 bases from J; bases unmatched to any gene: 12. CDR1 SGHRS and CDR2 YFSETQ come from the germline V gene. The CDR3 has 17 amino acids.

V is TRBV4-1 and J is TRBJ1-1; 7 bases line up with TRBD1. With 6 bases clipped from V and 3 bases from J, the junction kept 13 bases outside the gene matches. This CDR3 has 16 amino acids. In germline, CDR1 is MGHRA, CDR2 YSYEKL. The CDR3 region has the DNA TGCGCCAGCAGTCCCGGAACCGGGACAGAGGACACTGAAGCTTTCTTT. Encoded protein: CASSPGTGTEDTEAFF.

The DNA of the CDR3 is TGTGCCAGCTCACCACGGGCAGGGTGGGGCTATGGCTACACCTTC. Amino acid sequence: CASSPRAGWGYGYTF. The rearrangement uses TRBV18 and TRBJ1-2; a possible D gene is TRBD1 (5 bases). The CDR3 contains 15 residues. Germline values: CDR1 KGHSH, CDR2 LQKENI. V lost 1 base and J 4 bases, leaving 13 bases between the germline ends.

This chain connects TRBV7-9 to TRBJ2-3, with a tentative D call TRBD1 (5 bases). Germline V lookup: CDR1 SEHNR, CDR2 FQNEAQ (reference sequence). Trimming took off 1 base at V and 2 bases at J, with 7 bases between the two ends. CDR3 length equals 14 residues. The CDR3 loop is CASSLEQDTDTQYF. The CDR3 DNA reads TGTGCCAGCAGCTTAGAACAGGACACAGATACGCAGTATTTT.

This chain uses TRBV18 with TRBJ2-7, with a weak D call TRBD1 (6 bases). The CDR3 contains 13 residues. Between the trimmed V and J ends, which lost 0 bases and 7 bases, there was a span of 10 bases. Germline V gives CDR1 KGHSH, CDR2 LQKENI. CDR3 coding DNA: TGTGCCAGCTCACCACCCCAGGGGAAAGAGCAGTACTTC. This encodes CASSPPQGKEQYF.

The chain links TRBV19 to TRBJ1-2; D is ambiguous. Between the trimmed V and J ends, which lost 3 bases and 0 bases, there was a span of 8 bases. CDR1 LNHDA and CDR2 SQIVND come from the germline V gene (reference sequence). CDR3 size: 14 residues. The CDR3 bases are TGTGCCAGTAGTATGAGCACCGCTAACTATGGCTACACCTTC. This codes for CASSMSTANYGYTF.

The rearrangement uses TRBV19 and TRBJ1-1; D gene unclear. Trimming shortened V by 6 bases and J by 0 bases, and 8 bases separated the two germline ends. The length of the CDR3 is 13 residues. The germline gives CDR1 LNHDA, CDR2 SQIVND (reference sequence). CDR3 region: CASSPYMNTEAFF. The DNA of the CDR3 is TGTGCCAGTAGCCCTTACATGAACACTGAAGCTTTCTTT.

The V gene is TRBV5-1, the J gene TRBJ1-2, with 9 bases matching TRBD1. Looked up from germline, CDR1 is SGHRS and CDR2 is YFSETQ. The ends lost 2 bases at V and 1 base at J; junction bases unmatched: 6. The CDR3 is made up of 16 amino acids. This chain's CDR3 is CASSLRTGGFNYGYTF. CDR3 sequence (DNA): TGCGCCAGCAGCTTAAGAACAGGGGGCTTTAACTATGGCTACACCTTC.

This chain links TRBV6-4 with TRBJ2-2; D gene uncertain. The germline V gene has CDR1 MRHNA and CDR2 SNTAGT. V was shortened by 0 bases and J by 5 bases, with 4 bases between the two germline ends. This CDR3 is built from 13 residues. CDR3 loop: CASSDSQTGELFF. CDR3 sequence (DNA): TGTGCCAGCAGTGACTCCCAGACCGGGGAGCTGTTTTTT.

This clone was detected a few times. The chain couples TRBV5-5 to TRBJ2-1, with D unresolved. The CDR3 is 10 residues long. Germline CDR1 reads SGHKS; CDR2 reads YYEKEE (reference sequence). V was pared by 4 bases and J by 10 bases, with 6 bases between. The CDR3 loop reads CASSNREQFF. CDR3 coding DNA: TGTGCCAGCAGCAACAGAGAGCAGTTCTTC.

V usage is TRBV2 and J usage is TRBJ2-1; 11 bases line up with TRBD2. CDR3 length equals 15 residues. V shed 7 bases, J shed 7 bases, and the junction held 9 bases outside the gene matches. Germline V CDR1 and CDR2: SNHLY, FYNNEI. The CDR3 DNA reads as TGTGCCAGCATTGGGGGTAGCGGGGGGGAGAATGAGCAGTTCTTC. This translates into CASIGGSGGENEQFF.

This clone has a single count. This chain joins TRBV29-1 and TRBJ2-7; tentatively, D is TRBD1 (6 bases). The V end was cut by 5 bases, the J end by 9 bases, with 14 bases between. From germline, CDR1 is SQVTM and CDR2 ANQGSEA. This CDR3 is 11 amino acids long. DNA for the CDR3: TGCAGCGTTCGACAGGAGTTCGGGCAGTACTTC. It codes for CSVRQEFGQYF.

The chain has TRBV7-9 and TRBJ2-7; a possible D gene is TRBD1 (5 bases). The ends were cut back, 5 bases at V and 3 bases at J, with 11 bases in the middle. This CDR3 is built from 13 residues. Germline-derived CDR1 and CDR2 are SEHNR and FQNEAQ (reference sequence). The CDR3 sequence is CASSLTVFYEQYF. The CDR3 bases are TGTGCCAGCAGCCTGACAGTCTTCTACGAGCAGTACTTC.